Listed below are T cell receptor beta chains from one sample, sequenced in a study of blood T cell repertoires in COVID-19. Assay used: immunoSEQ multiplex PCR; TCRdb lists only in-frame clones, some missing. The table lists about 240,000 clones, 80% to 90% of them singletons. The sequenced sample was peripheral blood. Every receptor here comes from a woman between 65 and 79 years old with acute or convalescent COVID-19. Both conserved end residues are part of each CDR3. Fields, in order: V gene, CDR3 length, J gene, D gene, clone size, CDR3 DNA, CDR3 protein. A D gene is named only where the DNA matches it firmly. The size of a clone is reported for some rows only, either as once, few or many, or as a class for expanded clones.

v_gene: TRBV7-2; len: 13; j_gene: TRBJ1-5; d_gene: -; abundance: many; CDR3nt: TGTGCCAGCAGCTTAGGCAGGGTGCAGCCCCAGCATTTT; CDR3aa: CASSLGRVQPQHF
v_gene: TRBV1; len: 12; j_gene: TRBJ1-1; d_gene: -; abundance: -; CDR3nt: TGCACCCACCTGAGGGGGAGTCCTGAAGCTTTCTTT; CDR3aa: CTHLRGSPEAFF
v_gene: TRBV7-2; len: 14; j_gene: TRBJ1-5; d_gene: -; abundance: -; CDR3nt: TGTGCCAGCAGTTTTAGCCCGCCGGGGGTGTCCCAGCATTTT; CDR3aa: CASSFSPPGVSQHF
v_gene: TRBV4-2; len: 15; j_gene: TRBJ1-4; d_gene: -; abundance: -; CDR3nt: TGTGCCAGCAGCCAAGGACTCGGGAGCGGTGAAAAACTGTTTTTT; CDR3aa: CASSQGLGSGEKLFF
v_gene: TRBV5-1; len: 12; j_gene: TRBJ2-7; d_gene: TRBD1; abundance: -; CDR3nt: TGCGCCAGCAGGGGACAGCTCTACGAGCAGTACTTC; CDR3aa: CASRGQLYEQYF
v_gene: TRBV5-1; len: 15; j_gene: TRBJ1-1; d_gene: TRBD1; abundance: -; CDR3nt: TGCGCCAGCAGCTTTGGACAGGCTTTGAACACTGAAGCTTTCTTT; CDR3aa: CASSFGQALNTEAFF
v_gene: TRBV21-1; len: 18; j_gene: TRBJ2-2; d_gene: -; abundance: -; CDR3nt: TGTGCCAGCAGCTCCCGAAGGGGCCCTCAGGGAATAAGCTGGGAGCTGTTTTTT; CDR3aa: CASSSRRGPQGISWELFF
v_gene: TRBV3-1/TRBV3-2; len: 15; j_gene: TRBJ2-7; d_gene: -; abundance: -; CDR3nt: TGTGCCAGCAGCCAAGGACACCCGCCTCCCTACGAGCAGTACTTC; CDR3aa: CASSQGHPPPYEQYF
v_gene: TRBV11-2; len: 13; j_gene: TRBJ2-7; d_gene: -; abundance: -; CDR3nt: TGTGCCAGCAGCTTAATACAGCACTACGAGCAGTACTTC; CDR3aa: CASSLIQHYEQYF
v_gene: TRBV28; len: 14; j_gene: TRBJ1-5; d_gene: -; abundance: -; CDR3nt: TGTGCCAGCAACGTACTCCAGGTGGGTCAGCCCCAGCATTTT; CDR3aa: CASNVLQVGQPQHF
v_gene: TRBV24-1; len: 14; j_gene: TRBJ1-5; d_gene: TRBD1; abundance: few; CDR3nt: TGTGCCACCAGTGACGCACAGGGGGTTCAGCCCCAGCATTTT; CDR3aa: CATSDAQGVQPQHF
v_gene: TRBV7-9; len: 15; j_gene: TRBJ2-4; d_gene: TRBD2; abundance: -; CDR3nt: TGTGCCAGCAGCCCTGGGGGACTAGCGGATAACATTCAGTACTTC; CDR3aa: CASSPGGLADNIQYF
v_gene: TRBV27; len: 16; j_gene: TRBJ2-2; d_gene: -; abundance: -; CDR3nt: TGTGCCAGCAGTGTTATCGGGTTTAGCGGCACCGGGGAGCTGTTTTTT; CDR3aa: CASSVIGFSGTGELFF
v_gene: TRBV2; len: 16; j_gene: TRBJ2-6; d_gene: TRBD1; abundance: -; CDR3nt: TGTGCCATAACGGGACAGGGGTATTCTGGGGCCAACGTCCTGACTTTC; CDR3aa: CAITGQGYSGANVLTF
v_gene: TRBV19; len: 14; j_gene: TRBJ1-1; d_gene: -; abundance: -; CDR3nt: TGTGCCAGTAGTATAGACCCCGGGGGCACTGAAGCTTTCTTT; CDR3aa: CASSIDPGGTEAFF
v_gene: TRBV3-1/TRBV3-2; len: 14; j_gene: TRBJ1-2; d_gene: -; abundance: -; CDR3nt: TGTGCCAGCAGCCAAGAGCAGGTTAACTATGGCTACACCTTC; CDR3aa: CASSQEQVNYGYTF
v_gene: TRBV29-1; len: 12; j_gene: TRBJ2-3; d_gene: -; abundance: -; CDR3nt: TGCAGCGGCGGGCCGGGGGCAGATACGCAGTATTTT; CDR3aa: CSGGPGADTQYF
v_gene: TRBV6-5; len: 11; j_gene: TRBJ1-1; d_gene: -; abundance: -; CDR3nt: TGTGCCAGCAGTTATACAGGTGAAGCTTTCTTT; CDR3aa: CASSYTGEAFF
v_gene: TRBV6-6; len: 12; j_gene: TRBJ1-1; d_gene: -; abundance: once; CDR3nt: TGTGCCAGCAGTTACGCTAACAGGGAAGCTTTCTTT; CDR3aa: CASSYANREAFF
v_gene: TRBV7-9; len: 13; j_gene: TRBJ1-2; d_gene: -; abundance: few; CDR3nt: TGTGCCAGCAGCCCAGACAGCTTCTATGGCTACACCTTC; CDR3aa: CASSPDSFYGYTF
v_gene: TRBV11-2; len: 14; j_gene: TRBJ1-2; d_gene: -; abundance: -; CDR3nt: TGTGCCAGCAGCCAACGTGACAGTCACTATGGCTACACCTTC; CDR3aa: CASSQRDSHYGYTF
v_gene: TRBV28; len: 13; j_gene: TRBJ1-3; d_gene: -; abundance: -; CDR3nt: TGTGCCAGTCCATCCAGGTCTGGAAACACCATATATTTT; CDR3aa: CASPSRSGNTIYF
v_gene: TRBV5-4; len: 15; j_gene: TRBJ1-1; d_gene: TRBD1; abundance: -; CDR3nt: TGTGCCAGCAGCCCCGGACAGGAGTTGAACACTGAAGCTTTCTTT; CDR3aa: CASSPGQELNTEAFF
v_gene: TRBV18; len: 13; j_gene: TRBJ1-1; d_gene: -; abundance: once; CDR3nt: TGTGCCAGCTCATTAGTAGGGGACACTGAAGCTTTCTTT; CDR3aa: CASSLVGDTEAFF
v_gene: TRBV19; len: 15; j_gene: TRBJ2-1; d_gene: -; abundance: -; CDR3nt: TGTGCCAGTAGTATGGACTGGAGCTCCTACAATGAGCAGTTCTTC; CDR3aa: CASSMDWSSYNEQFF
v_gene: TRBV19; len: 16; j_gene: TRBJ1-6; d_gene: TRBD1; abundance: once; CDR3nt: TGTGCCAGTAGTAACACCGGGACAGGCTTTGCTTCACCCCTCCACTTT; CDR3aa: CASSNTGTGFASPLHF
v_gene: TRBV4-3; len: 16; j_gene: TRBJ2-5; d_gene: TRBD2; abundance: -; CDR3nt: TGCGCCAGCAGCCTCGGATCTAGCGGGGGGTTAGAGACCCAGTACTTC; CDR3aa: CASSLGSSGGLETQYF
v_gene: TRBV4-2; len: 17; j_gene: TRBJ2-5; d_gene: TRBD2; abundance: -; CDR3nt: TGTGCCAGCAGCCAAGTTGCGAGCGGGGGGTTACAAGAGACCCAGTACTTC; CDR3aa: CASSQVASGGLQETQYF
v_gene: TRBV14; len: 15; j_gene: TRBJ1-4; d_gene: -; abundance: -; CDR3nt: TGTGCCAGCAGCCTCCCGGACAACAAGAATGAAAAACTGTTTTTT; CDR3aa: CASSLPDNKNEKLFF
v_gene: TRBV19; len: 17; j_gene: TRBJ1-1; d_gene: TRBD1; abundance: -; CDR3nt: TGTGCCAGTAGTATGATCCCGGGACAGGGCAAGGCCACTGAAGCTTTCTTT; CDR3aa: CASSMIPGQGKATEAFF
v_gene: TRBV27; len: 11; j_gene: TRBJ1-5; d_gene: -; abundance: -; CDR3nt: TGTGCCAGCAGTCTCCATCAGCCCCAGCATTTT; CDR3aa: CASSLHQPQHF
v_gene: TRBV24-1; len: 13; j_gene: TRBJ2-7; d_gene: -; abundance: -; CDR3nt: TGTGCCACCAGTGAGGCGGCTACCTACGAGCAGTACTTC; CDR3aa: CATSEAATYEQYF
v_gene: TRBV5-1; len: 14; j_gene: TRBJ1-4; d_gene: TRBD1; abundance: -; CDR3nt: TGCGCCAGCAGCTCCGGGACAGCTTATGAAAAACTGTTTTTT; CDR3aa: CASSSGTAYEKLFF
v_gene: TRBV4-3; len: 15; j_gene: TRBJ2-5; d_gene: TRBD2; abundance: -; CDR3nt: TGCGCCAGCAGCCAAGTGCTAGCGGGGTGGGAGACCCAGTACTTC; CDR3aa: CASSQVLAGWETQYF
v_gene: TRBV28; len: 11; j_gene: TRBJ1-2; d_gene: -; abundance: -; CDR3nt: TGTGCCAGCACCCCGGGTAATGGCTACACCTTC; CDR3aa: CASTPGNGYTF
v_gene: TRBV18; len: 14; j_gene: TRBJ1-1; d_gene: TRBD1; abundance: -; CDR3nt: TGTGCCAGCCGGGGGACAGGGGAGAACACTGAAGCTTTCTTT; CDR3aa: CASRGTGENTEAFF
v_gene: TRBV9; len: 14; j_gene: TRBJ1-3; d_gene: -; abundance: once; CDR3nt: TGTGCCAGCAGCGCCCCAAACTCTGGAAACACCATATATTTT; CDR3aa: CASSAPNSGNTIYF
v_gene: TRBV5-6; len: 16; j_gene: TRBJ2-1; d_gene: TRBD1; abundance: -; CDR3nt: TGTGCCAGCAGCTTGGATCAGGGGGAAACCTACAATGAGCAGTTCTTC; CDR3aa: CASSLDQGETYNEQFF
v_gene: TRBV6-5; len: 13; j_gene: TRBJ1-2; d_gene: -; abundance: -; CDR3nt: TGTGCCAGCAGCCCGGGACTGATCTATGGCTACACCTTC; CDR3aa: CASSPGLIYGYTF
v_gene: TRBV28; len: 15; j_gene: TRBJ2-1; d_gene: TRBD1; abundance: -; CDR3nt: TGTGCCAGCAGTTTGGGACAGGGAACCTACAATGAGCAGTTCTTC; CDR3aa: CASSLGQGTYNEQFF
v_gene: TRBV7-9; len: 15; j_gene: TRBJ1-3; d_gene: TRBD1; abundance: -; CDR3nt: TGTGCCAGCAGCCAACCTACAGGGGGTGGAAACACCATATATTTT; CDR3aa: CASSQPTGGGNTIYF
v_gene: TRBV7-9; len: 14; j_gene: TRBJ1-2; d_gene: TRBD1; abundance: -; CDR3nt: TGTGCCAGCAGCTCGGACAGGCGGAGGTATGGCTACACCTTC; CDR3aa: CASSSDRRRYGYTF
v_gene: TRBV27; len: 13; j_gene: TRBJ1-2; d_gene: -; abundance: once; CDR3nt: TGTGCCAGCAGTTACGTCCAGGGGAATGGCTACACCTTC; CDR3aa: CASSYVQGNGYTF
v_gene: TRBV5-6; len: 15; j_gene: TRBJ2-7; d_gene: -; abundance: -; CDR3nt: TGTGCCAGCAGCTTTTCCGGGGGGCTTAGATACGAGCAGTACTTC; CDR3aa: CASSFSGGLRYEQYF
v_gene: TRBV7-2; len: 14; j_gene: TRBJ2-4; d_gene: TRBD1; abundance: -; CDR3nt: TGTGCCAGCAGCTTATCGCAGGGGGCCAACATTCAGTACTTC; CDR3aa: CASSLSQGANIQYF
v_gene: TRBV7-9; len: 11; j_gene: TRBJ2-1; d_gene: -; abundance: -; CDR3nt: TGTGCCAGCAGCCAGAACAATGAGCAGTTCTTC; CDR3aa: CASSQNNEQFF
v_gene: TRBV6-4; len: 13; j_gene: TRBJ1-6; d_gene: -; abundance: -; CDR3nt: TGTGCCAGCAGTGACCGTGAGGGCGAATTCCTCCACTTT; CDR3aa: CASSDREGEFLHF
v_gene: TRBV4-3; len: 16; j_gene: TRBJ1-2; d_gene: TRBD1; abundance: -; CDR3nt: TGCGCCAGCAGCCAAGATTCGGGACAGGGGGAATATGGCTACACCTTC; CDR3aa: CASSQDSGQGEYGYTF
v_gene: TRBV19; len: 17; j_gene: TRBJ1-5; d_gene: -; abundance: -; CDR3nt: TGTGCCAGTAGTATACGGCAGGCAGGATATAGCAATCAGCCCCAGCATTTT; CDR3aa: CASSIRQAGYSNQPQHF
v_gene: TRBV5-1; len: 16; j_gene: TRBJ2-3; d_gene: -; abundance: -; CDR3nt: TGCGCCAGCAGCTTGGTTTCGGGGTGGGGCACAGATACGCAGTATTTT; CDR3aa: CASSLVSGWGTDTQYF
v_gene: TRBV30; len: 14; j_gene: TRBJ1-5; d_gene: TRBD1; abundance: -; CDR3nt: TGTGCCTGGAGTCCAGGGGGTGGCAATCAGCCCCAGCATTTT; CDR3aa: CAWSPGGGNQPQHF
v_gene: TRBV5-4; len: 14; j_gene: TRBJ2-7; d_gene: TRBD2; abundance: -; CDR3nt: TGTGCCAGCAGCTTGAGACTAGGGAGGGACGAGCAGTACTTC; CDR3aa: CASSLRLGRDEQYF
v_gene: TRBV4-3; len: 16; j_gene: TRBJ1-4; d_gene: -; abundance: -; CDR3nt: TGCGCCAGCAGCCCATCCGGGCCCCGGGAAGGTGAAAAACTGTTTTTT; CDR3aa: CASSPSGPREGEKLFF